A selection of T cell receptor beta chains follows, all from one sample in a study of blood T cell repertoires in COVID-19. Using immunoSEQ multiplex PCR, the repertoire was profiled, and TCRdb retains in-frame clones only, with some absent. The sample carries roughly 190,000 clones, about 86% recorded once. Sequences were obtained from peripheral blood. Receptors were obtained from a woman aged 60-75 years with COVID-19, enrolled during active disease. The CDR3 runs from the conserved cysteine through the conserved F or W. A D gene is named only where the DNA matches it firmly. Rows give clone size only sometimes, using once, few, many, or a class for an expanded clone.

CDR3 DNA,CDR3 protein,V gene,clone size,J gene,D gene,CDR3 length
TGTGCCTGGGGCCCACAGGCCTACGAGCAGTACTTC,CAWGPQAYEQYF,TRBV30,NA,TRBJ2-7,NA,12
TGTGCCAGTAGCAGGGCAGGGAACTATGGCTACACCTTC,CASSRAGNYGYTF,TRBV19,NA,TRBJ1-2,NA,13
TGTGCCAGCAGCTTAGCTGGGCGTGGCTACACCTTC,CASSLAGRGYTF,TRBV11-3,NA,TRBJ1-2,NA,12
TGTGCCAGTAGTTCGCGGACTAGCGGGAGGGGGAACACCGGGGAGCTGTTTTTT,CASSSRTSGRGNTGELFF,TRBV19,NA,TRBJ2-2,TRBD2,18
TGTGCCAGCAGTCCCTGGACTAGCGGGAGTGTCAATGAGCAGTTCTTC,CASSPWTSGSVNEQFF,TRBV6-2/TRBV6-3,few,TRBJ2-1,TRBD2,16
TGTGCTAGTGGATCTAGCTTGGATACGCAGTATTTT,CASGSSLDTQYF,TRBV12-5,NA,TRBJ2-3,NA,12
TGCGCCAGCAGCTCCCTCAGGAACACTGAAGCTTTCTTT,CASSSLRNTEAFF,TRBV5-1,NA,TRBJ1-1,NA,13
TGTGCCAGCAGCGTAGCAGGAGGGGTTTCCTCTGGAAACACCATATATTTT,CASSVAGGVSSGNTIYF,TRBV9,NA,TRBJ1-3,NA,17
TGTGCCAGCAGGACTAGCGACTCCTACGAGCAGTACTTC,CASRTSDSYEQYF,TRBV27,NA,TRBJ2-7,TRBD2,13
TGTGCCAGCAGCCCTCTACTAGCGGGTGCCCCCTTCAATGAGCAGTTCTTC,CASSPLLAGAPFNEQFF,TRBV11-3,NA,TRBJ2-1,TRBD2,17
TGTGCCAGCACCTCTGTCTCGAGGGGCTACACCTTC,CASTSVSRGYTF,TRBV28,NA,TRBJ1-2,NA,12
TGCGCCAGCAGCCAAGATAATAGGGGATACGAGCAGTACTTC,CASSQDNRGYEQYF,TRBV4-3,NA,TRBJ2-7,NA,14
TGTGCCACCAGCAGACCTTCCGATTTCTTAACATCCGGGACAGGTCCCAATGAGCAGTTCTTC,CATSRPSDFLTSGTGPNEQFF,TRBV15,once,TRBJ2-1,TRBD1,21
TGTGCCAGCAGCTTAGGTCGGGACAGGGTCGCAGGGGAGCTGTTTTTT,CASSLGRDRVAGELFF,TRBV7-2,NA,TRBJ2-2,TRBD1,16
TGCGCCAGCAGCGCAAGGACAGGGTCGGTCACCGGGGAGCTGTTTTTT,CASSARTGSVTGELFF,TRBV5-1,NA,TRBJ2-2,TRBD1,16
TGTGCCAGCGGGACTTGGGGGGATACGCAGTATTTT,CASGTWGDTQYF,TRBV6-5,once,TRBJ2-3,NA,12
TGTGCCTGGAGTGGGGGGGAGCCTATGAACACTGAAGCTTTCTTT,CAWSGGEPMNTEAFF,TRBV30,NA,TRBJ1-1,NA,15
TGTGCCAGTACCACCCGGACACTTAGCACAGATACGCAGTATTTT,CASTTRTLSTDTQYF,TRBV19,NA,TRBJ2-3,NA,15
TGTGCCACCAGTGACCCGGACAGGGGCAGCAATCAGCCCCAGCATTTT,CATSDPDRGSNQPQHF,TRBV24-1,once,TRBJ1-5,TRBD1,16
TGTGCCACCAGTGACTCGCCGGGACAGGGGTCCTATGAGCAGTTCTTC,CATSDSPGQGSYEQFF,TRBV24-1,NA,TRBJ2-1,TRBD1,16
TGTGCCAGCAGCCAGGGGGCGCAGGGCAATCAGCCCCAGCATTTT,CASSQGAQGNQPQHF,TRBV6-6,once,TRBJ1-5,TRBD1,15
TGTGCCAGCAGCTTGCCCAGGGCAGGGATTAATTCACCCCTCCACTTT,CASSLPRAGINSPLHF,TRBV5-4,few,TRBJ1-6,NA,16
TGTGCCAGCAGCCCCGGGACTAGCGCTAAGGAGTTCTTC,CASSPGTSAKEFF,TRBV3-1/TRBV3-2,NA,TRBJ2-1,TRBD2,13
TGTGCCAGCAGTTCCCGGACTAGCTACTACAATGAGCAGTTCTTC,CASSSRTSYYNEQFF,TRBV6-2/TRBV6-3,NA,TRBJ2-1,TRBD2,15
TGCGCCAGCAGCCAAGAGGAGGGTCAGCCCCAGCATTTT,CASSQEEGQPQHF,TRBV4-1,few,TRBJ1-5,NA,13
TGCGCCAGCAGCCCGGACAGGTTTAATGAAAAACTGTTTTTT,CASSPDRFNEKLFF,TRBV4-1,NA,TRBJ1-4,TRBD1,14
TGCAGCGTTGAACCGACAGGGACCTACGAGCAGTACTTC,CSVEPTGTYEQYF,TRBV29-1,NA,TRBJ2-7,TRBD1,13
TGTGCCAGCAGCCAAAGGTCCGCCGGAGGGGAAAAACTGTTTTTT,CASSQRSAGGEKLFF,TRBV3-1/TRBV3-2,NA,TRBJ1-4,NA,15
TGTGCCAGCAGCTTAGTGGGACAGGGGGAGACCCAGTACTTC,CASSLVGQGETQYF,TRBV7-9,NA,TRBJ2-5,TRBD1,14
TGTGCCAGCATCAATCCCGAGGTTAGCGGGAGCTCCTACGAGCAGTACTTC,CASINPEVSGSSYEQYF,TRBV7-9,few,TRBJ2-7,TRBD2,17